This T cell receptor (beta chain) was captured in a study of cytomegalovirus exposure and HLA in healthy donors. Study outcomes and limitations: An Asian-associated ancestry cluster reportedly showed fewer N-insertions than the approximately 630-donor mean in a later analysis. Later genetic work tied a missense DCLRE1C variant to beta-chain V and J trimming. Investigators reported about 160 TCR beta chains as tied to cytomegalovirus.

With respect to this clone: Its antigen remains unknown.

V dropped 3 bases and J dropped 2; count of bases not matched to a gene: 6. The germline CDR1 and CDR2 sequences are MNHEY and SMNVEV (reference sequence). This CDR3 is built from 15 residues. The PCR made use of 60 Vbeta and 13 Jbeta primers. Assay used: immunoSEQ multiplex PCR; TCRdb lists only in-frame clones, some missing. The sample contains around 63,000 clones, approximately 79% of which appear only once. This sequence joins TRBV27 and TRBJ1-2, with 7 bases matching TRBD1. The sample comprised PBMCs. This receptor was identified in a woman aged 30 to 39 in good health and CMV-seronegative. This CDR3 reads CASSFTGQRNYGYTF. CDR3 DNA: TGTGCCAGCAGTTTTACGGGACAGCGCAACTATGGCTACACCTTC.